This T cell receptor beta chain was obtained from a study of tumor-infiltrating lymphocytes in localized non-small cell lung cancer. Study in general: Patients included smokers and never-smokers with various histologies, some sampled after neoadjuvant chemotherapy. Study results and limitations: Tumor T-cell fraction from TCR sequencing was not associated with recurrence-free survival (p = 0.61). Different pieces of the same tissue went to different assays, confounding technical variation with intratumor heterogeneity.

Assay used: immunoSEQ multiplex PCR; TCRdb lists only in-frame clones, some missing. This table has 15,000 or so clones, roughly four fifths appearing once. This CDR3 region has 13 residues. The V end was cut by 1 base, the J end by 4 bases, with 5 bases between. From germline, CDR1 is SGHRS and CDR2 YFSETQ. As to this clone: As yet, its antigen is unknown.

The chain joins TRBV5-1 to TRBJ2-2; D not certain. The source material was lung tumor tissue. The receptor was derived from a human donor with non-small cell lung cancer. CDR3 DNA: TGCGCCAGCAGCTTGAGCTTCACCGGGGAGCTGTTTTTT. As protein: CASSLSFTGELFF.